Included here is one TCR beta chain sequence, with context. The data derive from a study of blood T cell repertoires in COVID-19. The data were produced by immunoSEQ multiplex PCR, yet TCRdb's version contains in-frame clones alone and is incomplete. The sample consists of around 220,000 clones, about 90% of them appearing once. This sequence was found in a young woman who had recovered from COVID-19. The source material was PBMCs or T cells enriched from blood (not recorded which).

The CDR3 coding sequence is TGTGCCAGCAGCCGACTAGCGGGTCGTACCGGGGAGCTGTTTTTT. Residues: CASSRLAGRTGELFF. The chain is built from TRBV6-2 or TRBV6-3 and TRBJ2-2, with TRBD2 matching over 10 bases. Trimming at V came to 6 bases and at J to 5 bases, leaving 6 bases not matched to a gene. The CDR3 has 15 amino acids. The germline CDR1 and CDR2 sequences are MNHEY and SVGEGT.